A single T cell receptor beta chain is shown here with its context. No antigen is known for it. No per-base quality is available; no much larger clone lies one base away. Receptor libraries were prepared by the immunoSEQ multiplex PCR assay. What TCRdb holds here is the immuneACCESS table cut down to in-frame rearrangements. Part of the clones is not present; checked against another copy, under half of the missing clones reflect an unresolved V gene, and the others are unexplained. The sample table records 69,000 or so clones; almost 95% of these occur just once. The ten largest clones take up roughly 1.9% of the sample. This record belongs to a study of T cell changes during pregnancy in multiple sclerosis (dated by TCRdb to the late 2010s). Context from the whole study: Changes in the T cell repertoire over the course of pregnancy were examined in this study in women with multiple sclerosis.

From cysteine to phenylalanine, the CDR3 is 13 amino acids long. The only DNA kept is the CDR3, 39 bases in frame from the first base. Deletion took 4 bases off V and 8 bases off J, with a span of 14 bases between the germline ends. The chain couples TRBV23-1 to TRBJ1-1; a tentative D match to TRBD1 spans 6 bases. TRBV23-1 is placed among ORFs of uncertain function. This specimen was peripheral blood, taken in the third trimester of pregnancy. The receptor comes from a female donor in good health, enrolled as a control in a pregnancy study. Here is the DNA: TGCGCCAGCAGTCCGCCCCCCGACAGGGAAGCTTTCTTT. The translation is CASSPPPDREAFF.